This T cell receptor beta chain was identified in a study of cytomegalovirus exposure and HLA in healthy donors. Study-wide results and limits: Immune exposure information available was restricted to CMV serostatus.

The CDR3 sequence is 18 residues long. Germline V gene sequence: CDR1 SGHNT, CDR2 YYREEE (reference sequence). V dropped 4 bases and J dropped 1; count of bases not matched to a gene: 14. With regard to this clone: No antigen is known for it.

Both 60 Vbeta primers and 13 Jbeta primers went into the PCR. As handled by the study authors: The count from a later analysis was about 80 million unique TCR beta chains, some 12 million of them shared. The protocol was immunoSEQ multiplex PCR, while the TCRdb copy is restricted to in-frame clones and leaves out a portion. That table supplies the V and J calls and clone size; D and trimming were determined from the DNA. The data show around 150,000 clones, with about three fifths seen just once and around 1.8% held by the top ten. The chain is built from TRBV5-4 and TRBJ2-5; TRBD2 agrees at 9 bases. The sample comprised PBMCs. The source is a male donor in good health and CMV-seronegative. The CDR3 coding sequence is TGTGCCAGCAGCACGGGGGCTGGTAGCGGGGGAGCCCAAGAGACCCAGTACTTC. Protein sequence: CASSTGAGSGGAQETQYF. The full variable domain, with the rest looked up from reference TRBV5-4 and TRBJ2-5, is ETGVTQSPTHLIKTRGQQVTLRCSSQSGHNTVSWYQQALGQGPQFIFQYYREEENGRGNFPPRFSGLQFPNYSSELNVNALELDDSALYLCASSTGAGSGGAQETQYFGPGTRLLVL.